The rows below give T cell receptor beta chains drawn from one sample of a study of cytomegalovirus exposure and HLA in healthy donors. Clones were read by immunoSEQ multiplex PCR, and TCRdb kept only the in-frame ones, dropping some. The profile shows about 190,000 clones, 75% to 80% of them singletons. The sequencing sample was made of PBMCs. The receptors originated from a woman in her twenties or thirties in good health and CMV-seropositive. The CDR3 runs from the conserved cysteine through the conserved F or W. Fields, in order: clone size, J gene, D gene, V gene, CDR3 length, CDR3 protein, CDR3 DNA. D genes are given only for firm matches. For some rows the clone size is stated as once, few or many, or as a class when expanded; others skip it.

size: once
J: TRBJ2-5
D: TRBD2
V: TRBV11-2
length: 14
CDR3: CASTHSGGPVSQYF
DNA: TGTGCCAGCACTCACAGCGGGGGGCCAGTATCCCAGTACTTC

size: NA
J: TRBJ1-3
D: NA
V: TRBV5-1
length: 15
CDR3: CASSLVAGSGNTIYF
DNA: TGCGCCAGCAGCTTGGTAGCAGGGTCTGGAAACACCATATATTTT

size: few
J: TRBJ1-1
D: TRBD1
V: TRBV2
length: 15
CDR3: CASRQGASMNTEAFF
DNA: TGTGCCAGCCGACAGGGGGCATCTATGAACACTGAAGCTTTCTTT

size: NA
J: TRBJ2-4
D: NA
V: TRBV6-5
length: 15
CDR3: CASSQGTVDKNIQYF
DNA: TGTGCCAGCAGTCAGGGGACCGTTGACAAAAACATTCAGTACTTC

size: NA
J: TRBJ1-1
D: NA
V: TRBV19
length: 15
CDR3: CASSTGQRTNTEAFF
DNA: TGTGCCAGTAGTACAGGACAGAGAACTAACACTGAAGCTTTCTTT

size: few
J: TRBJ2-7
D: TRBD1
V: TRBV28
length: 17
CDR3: CASSLFPDRGESYEQYF
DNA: TGTGCCAGCAGTTTATTCCCCGACAGGGGGGAATCCTACGAGCAGTACTTC

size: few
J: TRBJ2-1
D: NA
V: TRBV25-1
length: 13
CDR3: CASRQGYGGKQFF
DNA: TGTGCCAGCCGCCAGGGCTACGGCGGAAAGCAGTTCTTC

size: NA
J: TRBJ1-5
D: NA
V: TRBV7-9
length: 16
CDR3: CASSVSGGATNQPQHF
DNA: TGTGCCAGCAGCGTTTCGGGGGGCGCGACCAATCAGCCCCAGCATTTT

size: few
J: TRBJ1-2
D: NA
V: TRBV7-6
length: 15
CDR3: CASSPDFYLNYGYTF
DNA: TGTGCCAGCAGCCCCGACTTCTACCTTAACTATGGCTACACCTTC

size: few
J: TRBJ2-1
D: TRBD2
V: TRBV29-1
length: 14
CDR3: CSVTSGTSGVEQFF
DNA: TGCAGCGTCACCTCCGGGACTAGCGGGGTTGAGCAGTTCTTC

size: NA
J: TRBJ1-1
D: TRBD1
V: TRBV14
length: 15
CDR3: CASSQRTGEYTEAFF
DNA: TGTGCCAGCAGCCAAAGGACAGGGGAATACACTGAAGCTTTCTTT

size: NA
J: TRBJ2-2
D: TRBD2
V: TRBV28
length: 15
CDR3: CASRGRERVTGELFF
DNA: TGTGCCAGCAGAGGGCGGGAGAGGGTTACCGGGGAGCTGTTTTTT